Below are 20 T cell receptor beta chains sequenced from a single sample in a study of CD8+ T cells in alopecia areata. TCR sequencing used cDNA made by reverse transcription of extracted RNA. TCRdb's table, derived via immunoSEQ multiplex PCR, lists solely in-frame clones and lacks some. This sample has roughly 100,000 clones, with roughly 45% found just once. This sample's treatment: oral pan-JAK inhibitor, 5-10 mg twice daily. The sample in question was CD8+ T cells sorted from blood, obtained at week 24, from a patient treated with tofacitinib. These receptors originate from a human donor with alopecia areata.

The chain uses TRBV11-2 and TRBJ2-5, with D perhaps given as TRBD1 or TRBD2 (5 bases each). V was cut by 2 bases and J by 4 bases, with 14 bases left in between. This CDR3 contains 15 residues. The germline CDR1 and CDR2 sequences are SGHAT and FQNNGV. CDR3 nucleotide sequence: TGTGCCAGCAGCTTATTCGGGGCCCGTGCAGAGACCCAGTACTTC. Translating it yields CASSLFGARAETQYF.

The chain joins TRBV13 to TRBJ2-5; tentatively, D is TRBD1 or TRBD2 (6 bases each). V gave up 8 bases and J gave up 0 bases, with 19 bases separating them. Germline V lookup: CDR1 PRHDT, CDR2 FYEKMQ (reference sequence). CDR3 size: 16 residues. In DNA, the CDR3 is TGTGCCAGCCGGTTGACCGGGGGCAGCGACCAAGAGACCCAGTACTTC. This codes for CASRLTGGSDQETQYF.

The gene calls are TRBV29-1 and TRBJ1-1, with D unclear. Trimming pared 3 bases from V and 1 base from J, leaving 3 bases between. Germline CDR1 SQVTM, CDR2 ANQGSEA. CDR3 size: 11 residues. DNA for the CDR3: TGCAGCGTTGAGGAGAACACTGAAGCTTTCTTT. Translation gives CSVEENTEAFF.

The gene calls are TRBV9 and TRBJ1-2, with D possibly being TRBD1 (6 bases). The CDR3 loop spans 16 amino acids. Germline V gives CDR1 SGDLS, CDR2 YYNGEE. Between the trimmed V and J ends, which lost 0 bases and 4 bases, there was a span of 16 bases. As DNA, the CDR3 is TGTGCCAGCAGCGTAGATTTGGGGGGCTCGAGCTATGGCTACACCTTC. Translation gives CASSVDLGGSSYGYTF.

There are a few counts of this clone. The CDR3 coding sequence is TGTGCCAGCAGCACTTCACAAGGCTCTGGAAACACCATATATTTT. Translated: CASSTSQGSGNTIYF. The J gene is TRBJ1-3, the V gene TRBV9; D gene unclear. Germline lookup yields CDR1 SGDLS and CDR2 YYNGEE. The V end lost 4 bases, the J end lost 0 bases, and 11 bases lay between the germline ends. This CDR3 contains 15 residues.

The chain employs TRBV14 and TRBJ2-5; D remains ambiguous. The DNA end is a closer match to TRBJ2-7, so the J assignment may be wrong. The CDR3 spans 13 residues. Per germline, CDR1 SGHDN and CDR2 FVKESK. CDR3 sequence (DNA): TGTGCCAGCAGCCTCGGCACGACCTACGAGCAGTACTTC. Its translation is CASSLGTTYEQYF.

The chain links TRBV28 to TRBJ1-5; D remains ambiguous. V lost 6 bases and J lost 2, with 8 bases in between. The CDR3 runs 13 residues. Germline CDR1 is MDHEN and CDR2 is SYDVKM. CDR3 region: CASRPLGNQPQHF. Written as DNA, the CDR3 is TGTGCCAGCAGACCCTTGGGCAATCAGCCCCAGCATTTT.

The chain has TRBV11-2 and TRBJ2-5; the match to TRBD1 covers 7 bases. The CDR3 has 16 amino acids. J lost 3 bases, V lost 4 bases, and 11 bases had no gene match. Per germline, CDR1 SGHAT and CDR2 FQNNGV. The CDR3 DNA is TGTGCCAGCAGCTCGCACTCGACAGGGAACAAAGAGACCCAGTACTTC. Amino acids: CASSSHSTGNKETQYF.

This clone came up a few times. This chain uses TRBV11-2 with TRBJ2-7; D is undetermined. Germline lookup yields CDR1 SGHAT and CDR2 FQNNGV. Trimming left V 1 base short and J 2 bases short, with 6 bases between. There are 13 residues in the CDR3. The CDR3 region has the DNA TGTGCCAGCAGCTTAGGACGGACCTACGAGCAGTACTTC. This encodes CASSLGRTYEQYF.

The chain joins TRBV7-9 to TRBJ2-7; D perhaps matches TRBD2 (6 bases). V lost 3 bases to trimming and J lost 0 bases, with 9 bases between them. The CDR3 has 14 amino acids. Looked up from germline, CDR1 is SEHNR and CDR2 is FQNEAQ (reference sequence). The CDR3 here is CASSFSGSSYEQYF. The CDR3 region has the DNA TGTGCCAGCAGCTTTAGCGGTAGCTCCTACGAGCAGTACTTC.

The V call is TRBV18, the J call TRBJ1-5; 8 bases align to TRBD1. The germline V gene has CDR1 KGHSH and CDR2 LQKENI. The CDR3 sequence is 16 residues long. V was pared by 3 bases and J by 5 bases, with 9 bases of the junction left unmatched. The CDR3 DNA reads TGTGCCAGCTCACCTTTTCCAGGGGGCACCGATCAGCCCCAGCATTTT. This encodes CASSPFPGGTDQPQHF.

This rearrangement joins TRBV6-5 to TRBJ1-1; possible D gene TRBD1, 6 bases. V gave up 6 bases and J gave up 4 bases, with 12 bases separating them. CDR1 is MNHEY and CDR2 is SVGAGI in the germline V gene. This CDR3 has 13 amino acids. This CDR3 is CASSLTGITEAFF. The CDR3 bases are TGTGCCAGCAGCCTTACAGGGATCACTGAAGCTTTCTTT.

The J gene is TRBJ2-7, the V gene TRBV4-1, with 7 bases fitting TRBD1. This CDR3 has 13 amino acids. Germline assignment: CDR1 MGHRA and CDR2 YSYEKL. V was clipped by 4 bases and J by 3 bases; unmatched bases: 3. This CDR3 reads CASSRGDSYEQYF. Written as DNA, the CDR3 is TGCGCCAGCAGCCGAGGGGACAGCTACGAGCAGTACTTC.

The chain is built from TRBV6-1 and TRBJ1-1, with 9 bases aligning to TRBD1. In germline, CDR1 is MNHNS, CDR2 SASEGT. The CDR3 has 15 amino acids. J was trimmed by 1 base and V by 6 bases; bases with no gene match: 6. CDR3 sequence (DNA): TGTGCCAGCAGGCCTGGACAGGGGAGGAACACTGAAGCTTTCTTT. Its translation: CASRPGQGRNTEAFF.

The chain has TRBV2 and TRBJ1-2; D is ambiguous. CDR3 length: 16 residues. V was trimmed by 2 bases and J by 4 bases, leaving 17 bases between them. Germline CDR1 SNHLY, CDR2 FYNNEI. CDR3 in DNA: TGTGCCAGCAGTGAACGGGGTAGTGCACGCGGCTATGGCTACACCTTC. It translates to CASSERGSARGYGYTF.

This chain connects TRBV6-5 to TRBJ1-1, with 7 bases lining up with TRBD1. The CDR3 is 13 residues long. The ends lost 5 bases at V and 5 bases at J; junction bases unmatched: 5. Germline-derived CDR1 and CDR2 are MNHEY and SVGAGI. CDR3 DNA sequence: TGTGCCAGCAGTAGGGGACAGCTTACTGAAGCTTTCTTT. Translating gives CASSRGQLTEAFF.

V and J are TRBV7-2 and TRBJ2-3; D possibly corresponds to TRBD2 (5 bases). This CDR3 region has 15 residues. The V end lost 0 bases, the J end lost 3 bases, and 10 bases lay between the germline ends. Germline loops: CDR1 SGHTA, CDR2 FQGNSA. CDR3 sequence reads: CASSLALAWTDTQYF. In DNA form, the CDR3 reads TGTGCCAGCAGCTTAGCGCTAGCATGGACAGATACGCAGTATTTT. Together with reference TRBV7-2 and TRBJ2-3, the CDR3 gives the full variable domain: GAGVSQSPSNKVTEKGKDVELRCDPISGHTALYWYRQSLGQGLEFLIYFQGNSAPDKSGLPSDRFSAERTGGSVSTLTIQRTQQEDSAVYLCASSLALAWTDTQYFGPGTRLTVL.

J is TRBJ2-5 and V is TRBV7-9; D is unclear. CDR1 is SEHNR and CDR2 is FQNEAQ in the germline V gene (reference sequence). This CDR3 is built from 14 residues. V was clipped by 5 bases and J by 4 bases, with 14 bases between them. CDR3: CASSPYHDRETQYF. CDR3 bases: TGTGCCAGCAGCCCCTACCATGACCGAGAGACCCAGTACTTC. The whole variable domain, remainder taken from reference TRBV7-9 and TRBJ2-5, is DTGVSQNPRHKITKRGQNVTFRCDPISEHNRLYWYRQTLGQGPEFLTYFQNEAQLEKSRLLSDRFSAERPKGSFSTLEIQRTEQGDSAMYLCASSPYHDRETQYFGPGTRLLVL.

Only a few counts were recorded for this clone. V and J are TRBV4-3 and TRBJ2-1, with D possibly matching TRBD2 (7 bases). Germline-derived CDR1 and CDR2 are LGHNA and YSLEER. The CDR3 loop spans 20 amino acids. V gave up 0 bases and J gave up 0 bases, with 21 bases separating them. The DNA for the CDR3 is TGCGCCAGCAGCCAAGAATGGGGGCTAGCGGATAGCAGCTCCTACAATGAGCAGTTCTTC. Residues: CASSQEWGLADSSSYNEQFF.

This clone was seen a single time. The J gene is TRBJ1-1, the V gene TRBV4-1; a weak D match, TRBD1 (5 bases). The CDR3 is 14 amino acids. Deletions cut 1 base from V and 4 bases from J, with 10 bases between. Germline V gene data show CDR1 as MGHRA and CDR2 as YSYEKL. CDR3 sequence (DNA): TGCGCCAGCAGCCAAGTGGGGCCCCTCACTGAAGCTTTCTTT. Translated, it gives CASSQVGPLTEAFF.